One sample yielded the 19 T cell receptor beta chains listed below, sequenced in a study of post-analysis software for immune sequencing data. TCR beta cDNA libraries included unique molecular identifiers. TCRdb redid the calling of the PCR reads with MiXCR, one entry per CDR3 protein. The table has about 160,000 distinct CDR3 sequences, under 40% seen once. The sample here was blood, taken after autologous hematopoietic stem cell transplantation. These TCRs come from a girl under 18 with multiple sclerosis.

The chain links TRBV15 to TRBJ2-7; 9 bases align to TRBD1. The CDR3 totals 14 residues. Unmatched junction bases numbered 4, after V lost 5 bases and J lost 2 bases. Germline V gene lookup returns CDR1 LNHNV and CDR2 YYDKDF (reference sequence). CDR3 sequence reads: CATSPDRGTYEQYF. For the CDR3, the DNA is TGTGCCACCAGCCCGGACAGGGGAACCTACGAGCAGTACTTC.

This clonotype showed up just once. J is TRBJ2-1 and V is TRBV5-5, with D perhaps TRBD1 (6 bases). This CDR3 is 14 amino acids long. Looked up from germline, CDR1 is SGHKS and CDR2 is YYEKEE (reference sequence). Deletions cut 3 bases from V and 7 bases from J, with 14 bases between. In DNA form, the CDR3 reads TGTGCCAGCAGCTCATTTTTTACAGGGAATGAGCAGTTCTTC. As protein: CASSSFFTGNEQFF.

The CDR3 protein is CASSFRLDREAKNIQYF. Written as DNA, the CDR3 is TGTGCCAGCAGTTTCCGTTTGGACAGGGAGGCCAAAAACATTCAGTACTTC. The genes are TRBV12-3 or TRBV12-4 and TRBJ2-4, with 8 bases matching TRBD1. CDR3 length: 17 amino acids. Unmatched junction bases numbered 8, after V lost 3 bases and J lost 1 base.

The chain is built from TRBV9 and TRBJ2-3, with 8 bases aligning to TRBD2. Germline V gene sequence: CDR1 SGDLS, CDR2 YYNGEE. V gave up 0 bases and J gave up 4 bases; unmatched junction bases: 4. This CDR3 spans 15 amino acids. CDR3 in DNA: TGTGCCAGCAGCGTAGTCGGAGCGGGAGCAGATACGCAGTATTTT. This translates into CASSVVGAGADTQYF.

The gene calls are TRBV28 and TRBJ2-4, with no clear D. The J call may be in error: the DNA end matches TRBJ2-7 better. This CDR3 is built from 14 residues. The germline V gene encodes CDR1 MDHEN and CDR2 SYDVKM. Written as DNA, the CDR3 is TGTGCCAGCAGGTGGCTGGGTGTCGCCTACGAGCAGTACTTC. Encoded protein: CASRWLGVAYEQYF.

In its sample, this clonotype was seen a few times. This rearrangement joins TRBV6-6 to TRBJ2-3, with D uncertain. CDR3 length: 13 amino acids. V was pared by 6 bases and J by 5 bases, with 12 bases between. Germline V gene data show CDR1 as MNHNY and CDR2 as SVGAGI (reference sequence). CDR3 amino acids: CASSPKDGDTQYF. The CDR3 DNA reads TGTGCCAGCAGCCCGAAGGACGGAGATACGCAGTATTTT.

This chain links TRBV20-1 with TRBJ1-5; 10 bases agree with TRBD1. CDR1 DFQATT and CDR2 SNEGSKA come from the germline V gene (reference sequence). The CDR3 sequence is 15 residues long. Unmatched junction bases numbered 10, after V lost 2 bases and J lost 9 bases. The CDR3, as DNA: TGCAGTGCTAGACAAAGGGGGACAGGGGTTTGGCCCCAGCATTTT. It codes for CSARQRGTGVWPQHF.

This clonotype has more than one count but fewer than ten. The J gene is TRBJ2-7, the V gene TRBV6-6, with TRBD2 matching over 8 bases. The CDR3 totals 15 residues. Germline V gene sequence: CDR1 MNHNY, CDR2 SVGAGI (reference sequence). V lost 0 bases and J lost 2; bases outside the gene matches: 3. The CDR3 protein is CASSYSSGGTYEQYF. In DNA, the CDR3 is TGTGCCAGCAGTTACTCGTCGGGAGGGACCTACGAGCAGTACTTC.

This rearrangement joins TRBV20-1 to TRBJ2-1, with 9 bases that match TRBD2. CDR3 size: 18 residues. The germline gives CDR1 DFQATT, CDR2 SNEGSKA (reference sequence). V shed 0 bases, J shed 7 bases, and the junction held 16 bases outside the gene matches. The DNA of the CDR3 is TGCAGTGCTAGAGATAGGAGACCTAGCGCGGGAGGGATGAATGAGCAGTTCTTC. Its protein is CSARDRRPSAGGMNEQFF.

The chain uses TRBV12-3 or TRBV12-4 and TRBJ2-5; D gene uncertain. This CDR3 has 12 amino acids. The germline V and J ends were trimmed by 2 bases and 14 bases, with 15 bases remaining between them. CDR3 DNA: TGTGCCAGCAGTTTATTTAGCCATGAGCAATACTTC. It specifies CASSLFSHEQYF.

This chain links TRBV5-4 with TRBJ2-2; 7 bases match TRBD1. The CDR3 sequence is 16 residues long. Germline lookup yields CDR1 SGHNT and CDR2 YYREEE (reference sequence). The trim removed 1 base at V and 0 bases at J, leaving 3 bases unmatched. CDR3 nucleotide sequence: TGTGCCAGCAGCTTGAACAGGGGAGCGAACACCGGGGAGCTGTTTTTT. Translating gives CASSLNRGANTGELFF.

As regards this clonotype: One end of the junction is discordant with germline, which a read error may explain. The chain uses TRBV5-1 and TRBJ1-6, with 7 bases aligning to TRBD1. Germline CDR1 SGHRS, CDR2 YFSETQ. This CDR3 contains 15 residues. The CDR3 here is CTSSLATDRRSPRHF. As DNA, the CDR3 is TGCACCAGCAGCTTGGCCACGGACAGGAGGTCACCCCGCCACTTT.

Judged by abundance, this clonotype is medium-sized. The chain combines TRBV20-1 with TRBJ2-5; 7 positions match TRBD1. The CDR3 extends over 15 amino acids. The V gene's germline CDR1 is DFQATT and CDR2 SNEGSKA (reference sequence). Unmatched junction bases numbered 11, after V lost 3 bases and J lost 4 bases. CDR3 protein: CSASIDSGTVETQYF. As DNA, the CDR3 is TGCAGTGCTAGCATAGACTCCGGGACAGTAGAGACCCAGTACTTC.

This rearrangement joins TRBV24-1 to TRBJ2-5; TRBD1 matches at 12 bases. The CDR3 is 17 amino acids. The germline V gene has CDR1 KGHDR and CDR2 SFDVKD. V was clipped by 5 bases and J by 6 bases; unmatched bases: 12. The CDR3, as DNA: TGTGCCACCAGTGGCACGCGACCGGGACAGGGGGCGAAGACCCAGTACTTC. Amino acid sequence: CATSGTRPGQGAKTQYF.

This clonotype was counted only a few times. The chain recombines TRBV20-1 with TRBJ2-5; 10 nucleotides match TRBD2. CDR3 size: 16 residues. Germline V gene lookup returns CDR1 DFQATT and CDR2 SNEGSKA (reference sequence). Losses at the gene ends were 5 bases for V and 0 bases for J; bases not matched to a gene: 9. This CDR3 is CSAPSGSGSYQETQYF. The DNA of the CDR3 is TGCAGTGCTCCTAGCGGGAGCGGGAGTTACCAAGAGACCCAGTACTTC.

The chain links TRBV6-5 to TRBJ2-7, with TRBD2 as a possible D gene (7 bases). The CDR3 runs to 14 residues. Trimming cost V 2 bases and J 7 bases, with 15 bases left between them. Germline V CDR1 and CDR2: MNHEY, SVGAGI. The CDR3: CASSYGGASWEQYF. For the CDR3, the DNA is TGTGCCAGCAGTTACGGGGGGGCATCATGGGAGCAGTACTTC.

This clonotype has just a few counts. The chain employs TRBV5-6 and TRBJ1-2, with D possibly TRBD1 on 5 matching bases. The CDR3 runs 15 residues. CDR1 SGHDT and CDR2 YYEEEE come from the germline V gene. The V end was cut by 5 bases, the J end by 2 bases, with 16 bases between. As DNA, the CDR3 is TGTGCCAGCAGTTTAGGCGGGGGACTCAACTATGGCTACACCTTC. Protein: CASSLGGGLNYGYTF.

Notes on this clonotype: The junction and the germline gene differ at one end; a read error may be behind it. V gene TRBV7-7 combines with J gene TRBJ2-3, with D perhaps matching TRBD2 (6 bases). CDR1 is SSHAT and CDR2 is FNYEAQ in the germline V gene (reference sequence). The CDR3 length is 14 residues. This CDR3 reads CASSPGGTTDTQYF. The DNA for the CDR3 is TGTGCTAGCAGCCCTGGGGGGACCACAGATACGCAGTATTTT.

The CDR3: CASSYAGGTGGSDSPLHF. DNA for the CDR3: TGTGCCAGCAGTTACGCTGGGGGGACAGGGGGCAGTGATTCACCCCTCCACTTT. The chain is built from TRBV6-6 and TRBJ1-6, with 12 bases lining up with TRBD1. J lost 8 bases, V lost 2 bases, and 10 bases had no gene match. This CDR3 has 18 amino acids. Germline CDR1 and CDR2: MNHNY and SVGAGI (reference sequence).